This entry features one TCR beta chain sequence. No antigen is known for it. This sample is part of a study of T cell responses to AZD1222 COVID-19 vaccine. Study-level points and caveats: Mostly white British, mostly female donors; authors suggested clonal diversity may be underestimated. There were vaccine-associated CD4 TCRs across spike, dominant at 160-218 and 743-854.

Repertoires were generated with immunoSEQ multiplex PCR, while TCRdb's copy carries only in-frame clones and drops some. The sample has around 140,000 clones, roughly nine tenths seen once. The CDR3 is 14 amino acids. Germline lookup yields CDR1 MNHEY and CDR2 SMNVEV (reference sequence). J lost 8 bases, V lost 4 bases, and 7 bases had no gene match. The starting material was peripheral blood, obtained on day 0 of AZD1222 vaccination. The clonotype was recovered from an adult in good health. The V call is TRBV27, the J call TRBJ1-4; 7 bases fit TRBD1. CDR3 sequence (DNA): TGTGCCAGCAGTTGGTCAGGGGGAAGAGAAAAACTGTTTTTT. Its protein is CASSWSGGREKLFF.